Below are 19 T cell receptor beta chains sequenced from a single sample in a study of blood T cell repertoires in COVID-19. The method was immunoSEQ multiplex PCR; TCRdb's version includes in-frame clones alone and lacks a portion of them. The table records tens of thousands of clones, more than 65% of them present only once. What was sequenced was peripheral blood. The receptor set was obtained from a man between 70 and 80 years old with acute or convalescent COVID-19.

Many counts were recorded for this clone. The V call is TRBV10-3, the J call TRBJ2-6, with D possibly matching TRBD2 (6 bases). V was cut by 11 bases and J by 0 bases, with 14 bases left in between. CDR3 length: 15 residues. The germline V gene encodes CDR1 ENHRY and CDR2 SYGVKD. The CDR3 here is CAGGTPSSGANVLTF. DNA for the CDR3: TGTGCCGGCGGGACCCCCAGCTCTGGGGCCAACGTCCTGACTTTC.

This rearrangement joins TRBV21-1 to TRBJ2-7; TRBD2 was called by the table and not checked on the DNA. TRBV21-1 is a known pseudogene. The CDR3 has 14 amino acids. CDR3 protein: CASSKTSSSYEQYF. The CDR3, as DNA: TGTGCCAGCAGCAAGACTAGCAGCTCCTACGAGCAGTACTTC.

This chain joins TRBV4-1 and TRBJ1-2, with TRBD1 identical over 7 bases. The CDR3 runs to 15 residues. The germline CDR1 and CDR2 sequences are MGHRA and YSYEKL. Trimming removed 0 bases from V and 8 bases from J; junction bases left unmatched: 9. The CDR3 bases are TGCGCCAGCAGCCAAGACGTCAGGGGGATGGAGGGCTACACCTTC. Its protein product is CASSQDVRGMEGYTF.

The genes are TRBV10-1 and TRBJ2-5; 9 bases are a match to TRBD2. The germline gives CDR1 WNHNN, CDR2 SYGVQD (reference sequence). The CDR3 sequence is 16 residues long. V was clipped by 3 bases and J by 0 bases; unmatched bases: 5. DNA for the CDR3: TGCGCCAGCAGTGATGCGAAGCGGGGGGACCAAGAGACCCAGTACTTC. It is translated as CASSDAKRGDQETQYF.

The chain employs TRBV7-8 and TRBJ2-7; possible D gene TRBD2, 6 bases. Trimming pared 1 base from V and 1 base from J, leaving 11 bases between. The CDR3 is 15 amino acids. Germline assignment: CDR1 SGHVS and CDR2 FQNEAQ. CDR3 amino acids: CASSLVTSRSYEQYF. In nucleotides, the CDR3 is TGTGCCAGCAGCTTAGTGACTAGTCGGTCCTACGAGCAGTACTTC.

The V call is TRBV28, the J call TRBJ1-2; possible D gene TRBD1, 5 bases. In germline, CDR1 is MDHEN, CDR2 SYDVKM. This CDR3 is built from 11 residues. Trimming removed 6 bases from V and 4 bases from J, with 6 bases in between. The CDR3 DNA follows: TGTGCCAGCAGGACAGTCTATGGCTACACCTTC. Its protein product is CASRTVYGYTF.

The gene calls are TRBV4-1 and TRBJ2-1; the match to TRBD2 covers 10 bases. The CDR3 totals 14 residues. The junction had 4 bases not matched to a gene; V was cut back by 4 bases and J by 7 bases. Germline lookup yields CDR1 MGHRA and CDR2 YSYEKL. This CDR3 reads CASSPSGGANEQFF. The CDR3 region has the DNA TGCGCCAGCAGCCCAAGCGGGGGGGCGAATGAGCAGTTCTTC.

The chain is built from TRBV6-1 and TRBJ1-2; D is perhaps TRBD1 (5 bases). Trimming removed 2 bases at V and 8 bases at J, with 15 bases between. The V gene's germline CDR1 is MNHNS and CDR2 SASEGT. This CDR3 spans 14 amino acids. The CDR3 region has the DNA TGTGCCAGCAGTGAACTCTCCCAAGGACAAGGCTACACCTTC. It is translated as CASSELSQGQGYTF.

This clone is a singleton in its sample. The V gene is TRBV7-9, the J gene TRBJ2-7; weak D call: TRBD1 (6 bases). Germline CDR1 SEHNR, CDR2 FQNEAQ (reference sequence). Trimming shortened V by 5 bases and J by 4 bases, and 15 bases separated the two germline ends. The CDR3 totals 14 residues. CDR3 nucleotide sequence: TGTGCCAGCAGCCTTCTGGGGGCTGAATACGAGCAGTACTTC. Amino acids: CASSLLGAEYEQYF. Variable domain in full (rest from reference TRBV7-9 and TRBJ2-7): DTGVSQNPRHKITKRGQNVTFRCDPISEHNRLYWYRQTLGQGPEFLTYFQNEAQLEKSRLLSDRFSAERPKGSFSTLEIQRTEQGDSAMYLCASSLLGAEYEQYFGPGTRLTVT.

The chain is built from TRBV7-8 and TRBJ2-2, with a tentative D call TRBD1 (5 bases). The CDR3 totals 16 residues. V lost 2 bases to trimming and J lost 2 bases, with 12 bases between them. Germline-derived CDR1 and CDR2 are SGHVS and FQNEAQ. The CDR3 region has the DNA TGTGCCAGCAGCTTACAGGGAAAGGCCAACACCGGGGAGCTGTTTTTT. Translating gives CASSLQGKANTGELFF.

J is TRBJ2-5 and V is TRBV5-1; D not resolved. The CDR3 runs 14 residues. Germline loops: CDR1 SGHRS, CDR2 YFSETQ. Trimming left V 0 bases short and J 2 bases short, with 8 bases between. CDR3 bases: TGCGCCAGCAGCTTGGAAGCGCATCAAGAGACCCAGTACTTC. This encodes CASSLEAHQETQYF.

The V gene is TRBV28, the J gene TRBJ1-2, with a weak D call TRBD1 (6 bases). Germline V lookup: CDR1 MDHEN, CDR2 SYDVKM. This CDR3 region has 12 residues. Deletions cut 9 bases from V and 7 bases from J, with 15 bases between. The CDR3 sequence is CASTGGYGGYTF. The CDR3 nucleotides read TGTGCCAGTACGGGGGGCTACGGTGGCTACACCTTC.

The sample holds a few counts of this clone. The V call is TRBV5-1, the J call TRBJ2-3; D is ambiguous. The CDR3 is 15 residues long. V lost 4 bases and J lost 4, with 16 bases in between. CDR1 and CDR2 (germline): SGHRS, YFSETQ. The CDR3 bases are TGCGCCAGCAGCGCTGACTGGCCGTGGGCAGATACGCAGTATTTT. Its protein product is CASSADWPWADTQYF.

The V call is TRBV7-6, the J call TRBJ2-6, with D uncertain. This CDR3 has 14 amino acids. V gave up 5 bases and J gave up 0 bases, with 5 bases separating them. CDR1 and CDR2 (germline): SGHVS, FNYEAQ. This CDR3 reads CASSPLSGANVLTF. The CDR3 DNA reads TGTGCCAGCAGCCCCCTCTCTGGGGCCAACGTCCTGACTTTC. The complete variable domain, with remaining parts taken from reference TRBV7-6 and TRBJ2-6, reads GAGVSQSPRYKVTKRGQDVALRCDPISGHVSLYWYRQALGQGPEFLTYFNYEAQQDKSGLPNDRFSAERPEGSISTLTIQRTEQRDSAMYRCASSPLSGANVLTFGAGSRLTVL.

The CDR3, as DNA: TGTGCCAGCAGCTTATTGGGGGCGTCCACAGATACGCAGTATTTT. This translates into CASSLLGASTDTQYF. The chain uses TRBV7-8 and TRBJ2-3, with D maybe TRBD1 (6 bases). The CDR3 totals 15 residues. With 2 bases removed from V and 2 bases from J, the gap between germline ends came to 11 bases. Germline assignment: CDR1 SGHVS and CDR2 FQNEAQ.

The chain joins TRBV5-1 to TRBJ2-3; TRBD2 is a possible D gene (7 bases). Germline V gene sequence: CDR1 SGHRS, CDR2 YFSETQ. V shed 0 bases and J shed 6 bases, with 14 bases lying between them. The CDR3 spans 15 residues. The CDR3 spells CASSLEVGGRDTQYF. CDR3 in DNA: TGCGCCAGCAGCTTGGAGGTCGGGGGGCGGGATACGCAGTATTTT.

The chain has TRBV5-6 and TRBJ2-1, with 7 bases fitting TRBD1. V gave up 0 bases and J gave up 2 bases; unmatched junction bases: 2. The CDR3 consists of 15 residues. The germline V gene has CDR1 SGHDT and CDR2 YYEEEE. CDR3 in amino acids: CASSLVGQPYNEQFF. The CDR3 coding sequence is TGTGCCAGCAGCTTGGTGGGACAGCCCTACAATGAGCAGTTCTTC.

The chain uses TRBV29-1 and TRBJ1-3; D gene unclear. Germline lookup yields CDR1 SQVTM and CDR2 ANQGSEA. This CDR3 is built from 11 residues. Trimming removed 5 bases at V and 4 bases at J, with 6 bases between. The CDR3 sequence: CSVKEGNTIYF. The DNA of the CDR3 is TGCAGCGTTAAGGAGGGAAACACCATATATTTT.

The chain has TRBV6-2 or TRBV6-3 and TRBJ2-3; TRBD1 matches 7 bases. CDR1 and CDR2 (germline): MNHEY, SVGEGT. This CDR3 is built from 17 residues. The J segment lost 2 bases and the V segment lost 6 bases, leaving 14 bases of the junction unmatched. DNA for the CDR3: TGTGCCAGCAGCCGTAGTTCCGGGACAGTCCTCACAGATACGCAGTATTTT. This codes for CASSRSSGTVLTDTQYF.